This T cell receptor (beta chain) was recorded in a study of cytomegalovirus exposure and HLA in healthy donors. The protocol was immunoSEQ multiplex PCR, while the TCRdb copy is restricted to in-frame clones and leaves out a portion. The repertoire holds some 250,000 clones, approximately 83% seen once, with roughly 1.2% in the top ten. CDR1 SGHDT and CDR2 YYEEEE come from the germline V gene. There are 15 residues in the CDR3. V lost 1 base and J lost 1; bases outside the gene matches: 3. The chain uses TRBV5-6 and TRBJ2-7; 9 positions agree with TRBD1. Sequenced sample: PBMCs. The origin of this receptor is a woman aged 25-40 years in good health and CMV-seropositive. CDR3 protein: CASSLRDRESYEQYF. DNA of the CDR3: TGTGCCAGCAGCTTGAGGGACAGGGAGTCCTACGAGCAGTACTTC.